Reported below is one T cell receptor (beta chain). This clonotype has more than one count but fewer than ten. The clone's antigen remains unknown. No base quality information exists; no much larger clone differs at one position. To demonstrate the VDJtools post-analysis software, the study profiled TCR beta repertoires from the peripheral blood of about 13 young patients with multiple sclerosis. The patients with multiple sclerosis were children and adolescents between roughly 6 and 15 years of age. The sample is drawn from a study of post-analysis software for immune sequencing data (dated by TCRdb to 2015 to 2017). Study-level background: The recorded disease courses included relapsing-remitting, secondary progressive and progressive-relapsing multiple sclerosis, and some patients had no subtype annotation. The multiple sclerosis patient repertoires were compared with 10 to 12 previously published healthy control repertoires from donors aged about 6 to 26 years. A subset of samples was prepared in parallel using single-end sample barcoding, then pooled and co-amplified after Illumina adapter ligation. Overall results and qualifications from the work: Multiple sclerosis patients had significantly lower normalized Chao1 diversity than controls, a result that suggests substantial peripheral T-cell clonal expansion. Roughly 5 TRBV segments, including TRBV5-6, TRBV5-1 and TRBV20-1, were significantly more frequent in patients than controls. The control group was slightly older than the multiple sclerosis patient group. Direct clustering with F measure showed strong co-clustering of samples prepared in the same batch, prompting a batch-effect correction.

Library preparation employed PCR. The sequencer was an Illumina HiSeq 2500. To reduce PCR and sequencing biases, unique molecular identifiers were incorporated into the TCR beta cDNA libraries. Roughly 500,000 cDNA molecules were obtained per 1 to 10 million input T cells, so each molecule approximated one T cell. The patient libraries were prepared and sequenced using the same protocol as the earlier healthy control dataset. Within a given batch, samples were prepared together, multiplexed and sequenced on the same HiSeq lane. As for the authors' bioinformatics: MIGEC handled the raw barcoded reads, throwing out single-read molecular identifier groups before consensus assembly and CDR3 extraction. Clonotype tables were post-analysed with VDJtools, normalizing diversity by down-sampling all datasets to the smallest sample size. To correct batch-related cross-sample contamination, repertoire overlap clustering matched CDR3 amino acid sequences but not nucleotide sequences. TCRdb reprocessing: public reads trimmed at Q25 with fastp, clones called with MiXCR, in-frame beta chains kept. One record per CDR3 amino acid sequence lists the most common genes and DNA. TCRdb's processing, not the study's, gives the V and J calls here. The table for this sample lists 650,000 to 850,000 distinct CDR3 sequences; around 53% of them were counted only once. The ten largest make up roughly 4.4% of the sample.

CDR1 and CDR2, looked up from the germline V gene, are SGHRS and YFSETQ. There are 13 amino acids in the CDR3, from cysteine to phenylalanine inclusive. The DNA shown is the 39-base CDR3, in frame from base 1. The junction shows trimming of 4 bases on V and 5 bases on J, plus 12 bases between the germline ends. This receptor was identified in a girl aged 10 to 17 with multiple sclerosis. The sample taken for sequencing was blood. The chain links TRBV5-1 with TRBJ1-2; the D gene is perhaps TRBD1, on 5 matching bases. The nucleotide sequence is TGCGCCAGCAGCATTGGGACGACGTATGGCTACACCTTC. This translates into CASSIGTTYGYTF.